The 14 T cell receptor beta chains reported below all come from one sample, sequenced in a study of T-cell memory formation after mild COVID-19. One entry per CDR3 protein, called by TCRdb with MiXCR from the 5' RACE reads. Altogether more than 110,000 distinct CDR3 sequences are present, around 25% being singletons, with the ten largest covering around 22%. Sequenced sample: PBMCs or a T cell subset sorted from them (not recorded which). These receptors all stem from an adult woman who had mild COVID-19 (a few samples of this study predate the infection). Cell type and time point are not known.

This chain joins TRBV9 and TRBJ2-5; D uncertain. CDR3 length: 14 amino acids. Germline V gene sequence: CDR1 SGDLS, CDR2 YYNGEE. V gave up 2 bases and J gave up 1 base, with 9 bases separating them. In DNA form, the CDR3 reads TGTGCCAGCAGCGTCGGACCGATCCAAGAGACCCAGTACTTC. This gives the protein CASSVGPIQETQYF. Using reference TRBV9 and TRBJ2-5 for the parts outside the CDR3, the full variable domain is DSGVTQTPKHLITATGQRVTLRCSPRSGDLSVYWYQQSLDQGLQFLIQYYNGEERAKGNILERFSAQQFPDLHSELNLSSLELGDSALYFCASSVGPIQETQYFGPGTRLLVL.

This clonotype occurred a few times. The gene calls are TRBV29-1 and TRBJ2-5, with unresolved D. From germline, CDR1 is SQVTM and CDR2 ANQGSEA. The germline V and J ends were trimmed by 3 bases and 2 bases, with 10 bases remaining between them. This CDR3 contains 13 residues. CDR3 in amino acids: CSVEQDPQETQYF. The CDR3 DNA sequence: TGCAGCGTTGAGCAGGACCCGCAAGAGACCCAGTACTTC.

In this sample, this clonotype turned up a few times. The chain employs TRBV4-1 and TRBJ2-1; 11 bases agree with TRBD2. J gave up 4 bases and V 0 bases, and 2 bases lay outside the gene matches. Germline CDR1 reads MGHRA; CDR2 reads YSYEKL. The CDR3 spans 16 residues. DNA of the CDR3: TGCGCCAGCAGCCAAGATTCTAGCGGGGGGTACAATGAGCAGTTCTTC. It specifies CASSQDSSGGYNEQFF.

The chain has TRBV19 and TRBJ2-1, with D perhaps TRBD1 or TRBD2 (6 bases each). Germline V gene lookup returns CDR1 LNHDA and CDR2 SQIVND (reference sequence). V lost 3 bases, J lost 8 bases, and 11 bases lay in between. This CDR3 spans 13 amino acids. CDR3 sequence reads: CASSIPGADEQFF. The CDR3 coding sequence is TGTGCCAGTAGTATCCCGGGGGCGGATGAGCAGTTCTTC.

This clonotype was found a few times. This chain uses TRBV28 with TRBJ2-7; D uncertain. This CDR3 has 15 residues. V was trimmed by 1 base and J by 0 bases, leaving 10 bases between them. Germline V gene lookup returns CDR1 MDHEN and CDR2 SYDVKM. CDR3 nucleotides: TGTGCCAGCAGTTTATCCCCACAGTCCTCCTACGAGCAGTACTTC. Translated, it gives CASSLSPQSSYEQYF.

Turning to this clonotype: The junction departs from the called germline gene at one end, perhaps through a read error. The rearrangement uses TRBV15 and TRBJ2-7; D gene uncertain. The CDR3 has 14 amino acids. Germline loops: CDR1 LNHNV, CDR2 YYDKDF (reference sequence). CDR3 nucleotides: TGTGCCACCAGCAGAGCAGAGGACGGGCACCCTTCCAACTTC. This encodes CATSRAEDGHPSNF.

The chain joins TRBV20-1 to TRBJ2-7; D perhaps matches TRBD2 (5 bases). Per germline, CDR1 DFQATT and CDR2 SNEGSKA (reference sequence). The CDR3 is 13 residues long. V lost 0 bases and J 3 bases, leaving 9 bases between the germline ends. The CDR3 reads CSAREEGYYEQYF. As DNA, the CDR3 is TGCAGTGCTAGAGAAGAGGGTTACTACGAGCAGTACTTC.

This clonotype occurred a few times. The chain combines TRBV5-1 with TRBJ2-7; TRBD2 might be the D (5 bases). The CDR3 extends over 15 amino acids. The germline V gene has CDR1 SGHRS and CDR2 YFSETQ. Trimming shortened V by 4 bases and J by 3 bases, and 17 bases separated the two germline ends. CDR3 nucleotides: TGCGCCAGCAGCCTCGGACTCCCGAGCGACTACGAGCAGTACTTC. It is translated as CASSLGLPSDYEQYF.

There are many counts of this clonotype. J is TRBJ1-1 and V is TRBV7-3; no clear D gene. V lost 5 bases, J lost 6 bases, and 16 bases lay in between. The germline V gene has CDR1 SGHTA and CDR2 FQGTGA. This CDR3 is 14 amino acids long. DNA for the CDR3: TGTGCCAGCAGCCCCGGCCCAGGTGGCGCTGAAGCTTTCTTT. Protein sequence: CASSPGPGGAEAFF.

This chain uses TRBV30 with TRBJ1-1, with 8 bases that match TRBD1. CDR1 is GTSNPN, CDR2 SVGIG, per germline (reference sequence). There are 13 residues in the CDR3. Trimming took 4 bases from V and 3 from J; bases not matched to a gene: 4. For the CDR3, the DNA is TGTGCCTGGACTACGACAGGGGACACTGAAGCTTTCTTT. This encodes CAWTTTGDTEAFF.

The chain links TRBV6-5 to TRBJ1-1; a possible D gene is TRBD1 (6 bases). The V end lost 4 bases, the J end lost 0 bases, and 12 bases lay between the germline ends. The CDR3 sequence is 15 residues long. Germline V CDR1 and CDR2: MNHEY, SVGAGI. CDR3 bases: TGTGCCAGCAGTTGGAGCAGGGGCCTGAACACTGAAGCTTTCTTT. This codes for CASSWSRGLNTEAFF.

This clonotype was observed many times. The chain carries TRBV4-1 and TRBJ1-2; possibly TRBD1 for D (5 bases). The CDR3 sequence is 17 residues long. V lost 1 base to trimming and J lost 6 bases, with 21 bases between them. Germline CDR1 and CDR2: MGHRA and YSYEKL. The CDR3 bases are TGCGCCAGCAGCCAAGGCCCCATCGGGACGGGGAGCGATGGCTACACCTTC. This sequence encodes CASSQGPIGTGSDGYTF.

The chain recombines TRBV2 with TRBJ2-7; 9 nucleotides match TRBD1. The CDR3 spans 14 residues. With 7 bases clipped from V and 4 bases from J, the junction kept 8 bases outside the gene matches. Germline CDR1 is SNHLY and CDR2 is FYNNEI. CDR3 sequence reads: CASNLGTGSYEQYF. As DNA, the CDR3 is TGTGCCAGCAATTTAGGGACAGGGTCTTACGAGCAGTACTTC.

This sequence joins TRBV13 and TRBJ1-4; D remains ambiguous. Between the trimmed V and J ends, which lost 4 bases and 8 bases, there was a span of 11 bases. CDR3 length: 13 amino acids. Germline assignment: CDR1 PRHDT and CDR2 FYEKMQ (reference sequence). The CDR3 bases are TGTGCCAGCAGCTCCGGGTTTGGGGAAAAACTGTTTTTT. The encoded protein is CASSSGFGEKLFF.